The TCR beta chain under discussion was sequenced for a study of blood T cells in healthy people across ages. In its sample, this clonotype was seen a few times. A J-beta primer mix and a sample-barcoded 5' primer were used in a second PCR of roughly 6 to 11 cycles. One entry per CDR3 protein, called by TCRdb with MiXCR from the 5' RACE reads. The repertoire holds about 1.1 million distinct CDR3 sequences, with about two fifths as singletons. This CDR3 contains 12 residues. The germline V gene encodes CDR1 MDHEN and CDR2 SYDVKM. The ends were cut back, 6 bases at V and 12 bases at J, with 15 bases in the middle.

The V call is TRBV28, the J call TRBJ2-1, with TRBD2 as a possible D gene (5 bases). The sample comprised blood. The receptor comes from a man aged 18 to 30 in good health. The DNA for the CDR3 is TGTGCCAGCAGCCCTATTACCGAGGGGCAGTTCTTC. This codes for CASSPITEGQFF.